This TCR beta chain is from a study of early T cells in non-severe SARS-CoV-2 infection. Study-level information: Sequenced material consisted of bulk RNA (from unsorted whole blood), and chains were unpaired.

As concerns this clonotype: The antigen remains undetermined.

The TCR library protocol was used to attach unique molecular identifiers. These identifiers were attached to individual cDNA molecules. TCRdb re-derived calls from the 5' RACE reads in MiXCR, one entry per CDR3 protein. The table shows 75,000 to 100,000 distinct CDR3 sequences, with roughly 15% occurring only once. Germline V lookup: CDR1 MNHEY, CDR2 SVGEGT. Trimming removed 8 bases from V and 8 bases from J; junction bases left unmatched: 10. CDR3 length: 14 amino acids. Study outcomes and limitations: Anti-spike CD8 responses were favored by VDJdb matching, which missed private and CD4 specificities.

This sequence was found in an adult who was a healthcare worker with PCR-confirmed SARS-CoV-2 infection or an uninfected control (not recorded which). What was sequenced was whole blood. The chain uses TRBV6-2 or TRBV6-3 and TRBJ2-1, with TRBD1 identical over 9 bases. The CDR3 loop reads CASLGTGMYDEQFF. The CDR3 region has the DNA TGTGCCAGCCTCGGGACAGGGATGTATGATGAGCAGTTCTTC.